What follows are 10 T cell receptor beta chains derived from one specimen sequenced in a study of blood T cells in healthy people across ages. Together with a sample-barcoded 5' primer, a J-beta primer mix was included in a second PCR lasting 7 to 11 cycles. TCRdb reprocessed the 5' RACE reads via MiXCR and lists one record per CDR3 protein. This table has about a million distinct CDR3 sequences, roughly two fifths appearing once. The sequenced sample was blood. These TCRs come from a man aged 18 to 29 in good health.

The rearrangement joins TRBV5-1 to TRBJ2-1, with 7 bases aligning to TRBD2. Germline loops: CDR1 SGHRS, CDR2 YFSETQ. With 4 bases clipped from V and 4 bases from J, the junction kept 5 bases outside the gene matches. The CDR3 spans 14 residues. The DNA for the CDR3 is TGCGCCAGCAGCGCTAGCGGAGAGTACAATGAGCAGTTCTTC. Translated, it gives CASSASGEYNEQFF. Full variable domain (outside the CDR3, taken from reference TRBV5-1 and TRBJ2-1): KAGVTQTPRYLIKTRGQQVTLSCSPISGHRSVSWYQQTPGQGLQFLFEYFSETQRNKGNFPGRFSGRQFSNSRSEMNVSTLELGDSALYLCASSASGEYNEQFFGPGTRLTVL.

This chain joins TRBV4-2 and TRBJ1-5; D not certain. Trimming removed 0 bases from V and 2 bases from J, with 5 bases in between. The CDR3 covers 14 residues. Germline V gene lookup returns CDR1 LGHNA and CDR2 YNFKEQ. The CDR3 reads CASSQEMRNQPQHF. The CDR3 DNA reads TGTGCCAGCAGCCAAGAGATGCGCAATCAGCCCCAGCATTTT.

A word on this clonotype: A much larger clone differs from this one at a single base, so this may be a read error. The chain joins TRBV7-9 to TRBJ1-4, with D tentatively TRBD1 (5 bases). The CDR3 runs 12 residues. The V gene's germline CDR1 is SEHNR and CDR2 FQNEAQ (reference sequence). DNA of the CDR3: TGTGCCACCAGCAGGGAAAGTGAAAAACTGTTTTTT. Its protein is CATSRESEKLFF. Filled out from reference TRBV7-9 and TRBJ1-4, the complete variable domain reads DTGVSQNPRHKITKRGQNVTFRCDPISEHNRLYWYRQTLGQGPEFLTYFQNEAQLEKSRLLSDRFSAERPKGSFSTLEIQRTEQGDSAMYLCATSRESEKLFFGSGTQLSVL.

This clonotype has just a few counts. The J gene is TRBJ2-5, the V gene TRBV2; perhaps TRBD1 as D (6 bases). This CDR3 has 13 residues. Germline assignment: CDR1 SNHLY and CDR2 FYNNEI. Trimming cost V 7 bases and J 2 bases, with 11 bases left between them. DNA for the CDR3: TGTGCCAGCAACAATGGACAGCAAGAGACCCAGTACTTC. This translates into CASNNGQQETQYF. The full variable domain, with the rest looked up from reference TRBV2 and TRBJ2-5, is EPEVTQTPSHQVTQMGQEVILRCVPISNHLYFYWYRQILGQKVEFLVSFYNNEISEKSEIFDDQFSVERPDGSNFTLKIRSTKLEDSAMYFCASNNGQQETQYFGPGTRLLVL.

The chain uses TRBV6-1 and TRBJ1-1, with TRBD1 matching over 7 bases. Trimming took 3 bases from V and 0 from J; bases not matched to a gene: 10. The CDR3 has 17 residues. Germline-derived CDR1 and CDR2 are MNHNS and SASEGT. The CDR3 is CASSEQINRGMNTEAFF. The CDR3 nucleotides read TGTGCCAGCAGTGAGCAGATTAACAGGGGAATGAACACTGAAGCTTTCTTT.

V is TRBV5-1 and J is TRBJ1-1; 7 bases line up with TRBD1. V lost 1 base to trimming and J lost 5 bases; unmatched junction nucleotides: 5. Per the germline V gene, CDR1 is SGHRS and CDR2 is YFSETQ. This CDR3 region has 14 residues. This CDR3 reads CASSLRRGLTEAFF. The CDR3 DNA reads TGCGCCAGCAGCTTGAGGAGGGGGCTAACTGAAGCTTTCTTT.

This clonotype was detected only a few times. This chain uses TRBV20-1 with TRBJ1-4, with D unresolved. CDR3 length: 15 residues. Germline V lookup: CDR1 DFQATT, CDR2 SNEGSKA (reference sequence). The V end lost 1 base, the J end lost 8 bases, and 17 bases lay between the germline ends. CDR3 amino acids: CSARAFGQDGEKLFF. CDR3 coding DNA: TGCAGTGCTAGAGCCTTCGGCCAGGATGGGGAAAAACTGTTTTTT.

As DNA, the CDR3 is TGCAGTGCTGACATCGGGAGTTCCTATAATTCACCCCTCCACTTT. The encoded protein is CSADIGSSYNSPLHF. The V call is TRBV20-1, the J call TRBJ1-6; no clear D gene. V dropped 5 bases and J dropped 1 base, with 12 bases sitting between them. This CDR3 is 15 amino acids long. CDR1 and CDR2 (germline): DFQATT, SNEGSKA (reference sequence).

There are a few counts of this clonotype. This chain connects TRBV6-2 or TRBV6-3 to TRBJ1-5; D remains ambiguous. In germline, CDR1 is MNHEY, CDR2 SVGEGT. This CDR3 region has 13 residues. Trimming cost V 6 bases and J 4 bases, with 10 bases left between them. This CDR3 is CASRPSGNQPQHF. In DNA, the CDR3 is TGTGCCAGCAGACCGTCCGGGAATCAGCCCCAGCATTTT.

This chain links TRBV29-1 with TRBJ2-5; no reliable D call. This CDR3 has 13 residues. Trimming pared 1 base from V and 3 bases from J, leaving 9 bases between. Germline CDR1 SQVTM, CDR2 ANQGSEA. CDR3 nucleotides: TGCAGCGTTGAAGCCCACAGAAAAGAGACCCAGTACTTC. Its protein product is CSVEAHRKETQYF. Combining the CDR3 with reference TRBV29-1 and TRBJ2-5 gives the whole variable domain SAVISQKPSRDICQRGTSLTIQCQVDSQVTMMFWYRQQPGQSLTLIATANQGSEATYESGFVIDKFPISRPNLTFSTLTVSNMSPEDSSIYLCSVEAHRKETQYFGPGTRLLVL.